This TCR beta chain came from a study of T cell responses to AZD1222 COVID-19 vaccine. TCRdb's copy holds only in-frame clones and misses some; the assay was immunoSEQ multiplex PCR. The sample lists 150,000 or so clones; roughly 90% were seen once. The CDR3 loop spans 15 amino acids. Germline V gene lookup returns CDR1 KGHDR and CDR2 SFDVKD. The ends were cut back, 8 bases at V and 5 bases at J, with 20 bases in the middle. To note about this clone: Its target is unknown.

The study, taken as a whole, reports: Baseline testing showed seropositivity in only five to seven AZD1222 recipients.

The sequence was obtained from an adult in good health. This chain links TRBV24-1 with TRBJ1-1; D is undetermined. The specimen was peripheral blood, collected on day 0 of AZD1222 vaccination. The CDR3 DNA sequence: TGTGCCACCATCCCTAACGTAAGGATGTGGACTGAAGCTTTCTTT. This codes for CATIPNVRMWTEAFF.